This T cell receptor beta chain comes out of a study of T cells after yellow fever vaccination. Study results and limitations: The CD4 compartment and the CD8 compartment contained a small share of clonotypes in common. Post-booster reappearance was seen for most primary-vaccination clones (just over 95% CD4, roughly 91% CD8). Weaker overall, the secondary response nonetheless peaked faster (day 5 versus 15).

This clonotype has a count of ten or more. Its antigen is undetermined. Researchers made TCR cDNA using 5'RACE template switching, and this step added a universal primer site and UMIs. TCRdb recomputed calls from the 5' RACE reads with MiXCR, one row per CDR3 protein. The data show roughly 240,000 distinct CDR3 sequences, roughly 6.2% seen once. V was shortened by 11 bases and J by 2 bases, with 16 bases between the two germline ends. There are 13 residues in the CDR3. CDR1 ENHRY and CDR2 SYGVKD come from the germline V gene. The TCR comes from a man aged 30-40 years who received the YFV17D yellow fever vaccine. The chain joins TRBV10-3 to TRBJ2-7; the D call may be TRBD1 or TRBD2 (5 bases each). The starting material was CD4+ T cells sorted from PBMCs, obtained on the day of the yellow fever booster vaccination. DNA of the CDR3: TGTGCCTCAACCCGGGACGCAACCTACGAGCAGTACTTC. Its translation is CASTRDATYEQYF.